This record concerns one T cell receptor (beta chain) sequence. Its antigen is as yet unknown. The data stem from a study of shared clonotypes between healthy human individuals. The V and J ends lost 2 bases and 6 bases respectively, with 6 bases between them. The germline gives CDR1 SEHNR, CDR2 FQNEAQ (reference sequence). The CDR3 runs to 12 residues. CD8 cells classed as naive were CD45RO-negative and positively selected for CCR7, excluding terminally differentiated effector memory CD45RA+ cells. TCRdb's copy holds only in-frame clones and misses some; the assay was immunoSEQ multiplex PCR. The data contain millions of clones, roughly 94% of them seen just once; the ten biggest clones take up 1% to 1.3%. Overall study findings and caveats: As a rule, naive subsets had a larger estimated richness than memory subsets.

This clonotype originated in a man aged 18 to 29 in good health. The specimen was naive CD8+ T cells sorted from blood. J is TRBJ2-3 and V is TRBV7-9, with no clear D. CDR3 region: CASSLISDTQYF. CDR3 bases: TGTGCCAGCAGCTTAATATCGGATACGCAGTATTTT. The full variable domain, its missing parts supplied by reference TRBV7-9 and TRBJ2-3, is DTGVSQNPRHKITKRGQNVTFRCDPISEHNRLYWYRQTLGQGPEFLTYFQNEAQLEKSRLLSDRFSAERPKGSFSTLEIQRTEQGDSAMYLCASSLISDTQYFGPGTRLTVL.